Below, 7 T cell receptor beta chains from the same sample are listed, as sequenced in a study of blood T cells in healthy people across ages. With a J-beta primer mix and a sample-barcoded 5' primer, a second PCR ran about 7 to 11 cycles. TCRdb called the 5' RACE reads again in MiXCR, with one record for every CDR3 protein. The table shows approximately 1.5 million distinct CDR3 sequences, with roughly two fifths occurring only once. Sequences were obtained from blood. These receptors were obtained from a woman aged 18-29 years in good health.

The gene calls are TRBV20-1 and TRBJ2-3; D uncertain. The germline CDR1 and CDR2 sequences are DFQATT and SNEGSKA (reference sequence). The length of the CDR3 is 15 residues. Trimming left V 0 bases short and J 0 bases short, with 10 bases between. The CDR3 sequence is CSARDLESSTDTQYF. DNA for the CDR3: TGCAGTGCTAGAGATTTGGAGAGCAGCACAGATACGCAGTATTTT.

V and J are TRBV21-1 and TRBJ1-2; the table's D call, TRBD1, was not checked against the DNA. TRBV21-1 is termed a pseudogene. The CDR3 contains 14 residues. DNA of the CDR3: TGTGCCAGCAGCAAAGCAAAGGGGCACTATGGCTACACCTTC. Its protein is CASSKAKGHYGYTF.

Turning to this clonotype: The junction departs from germline at one end; a sequencing error may be responsible. This chain joins TRBV7-9 and TRBJ2-7, with 8 bases that match TRBD1. CDR1 SEHNR and CDR2 FQNEAQ come from the germline V gene (reference sequence). The CDR3 runs 15 residues. CDR3 in DNA: TGTGCCAGCAGCTCCTGGGACAGGACCTCCTACGGGCAGTACTTC. It yields the protein CASSSWDRTSYGQYF. Complete variable domain (other parts from reference TRBV7-9 and TRBJ2-7): DTGVSQNPRHKITKRGQNVTFRCDPISEHNRLYWYRQTLGQGPEFLTYFQNEAQLEKSRLLSDRFSAERPKGSFSTLEIQRTEQGDSAMYLCASSSWDRTSYGQYFGPGTRLTVT.

CDR3 DNA sequence: TGTGCCAGCAGCTTGGCTCTGAGTGGCGAGCAGTACTTC. Amino acids: CASSLALSGEQYF. V usage is TRBV5-4 and J usage is TRBJ2-5; D ambiguous. The J call may be incorrect, as the DNA end agrees better with TRBJ2-7. Per germline, CDR1 SGHNT and CDR2 YYREEE (reference sequence). CDR3 length equals 13 residues.

This clonotype has a handful of counts. This chain connects TRBV18 to TRBJ2-1; 8 nucleotides line up with TRBD1. Germline CDR1 reads KGHSH; CDR2 reads LQKENI. This CDR3 is built from 16 residues. The V segment lost 2 bases and the J segment 2 bases; nucleotides outside the gene matches: 5. CDR3 coding DNA: TGTGCCAGCTCACCATCCGGGACAGGACCCTACAATGAGCAGTTCTTC. Translated: CASSPSGTGPYNEQFF. Supplemented by reference TRBV18 and TRBJ2-1, the full variable domain reads NAGVMQNPRHLVRRRGQEARLRCSPMKGHSHVYWYRQLPEEGLKFMVYLQKENIIDESGMPKERFSAEFPKEGPSILRIQQVVRGDSAAYFCASSPSGTGPYNEQFFGPGTRLTVL.

This clonotype was detected a few times. The gene calls are TRBV29-1 and TRBJ1-1, with 8 bases lining up with TRBD1. The CDR3 is made up of 14 amino acids. The J segment lost 3 bases and the V segment lost 5 bases, leaving 8 bases of the junction unmatched. Germline V lookup: CDR1 SQVTM, CDR2 ANQGSEA. For the CDR3, the DNA is TGCAGCGTTATAGTCAGGGGGCCAGACACTGAAGCTTTCTTT. It specifies CSVIVRGPDTEAFF.

This clonotype was recorded a few times. This chain connects TRBV4-1 to TRBJ2-1, with D perhaps TRBD2 (6 bases). This CDR3 is 17 amino acids long. Germline values: CDR1 MGHRA, CDR2 YSYEKL. V lost 1 base and J lost 0, with 13 bases in between. CDR3 nucleotides: TGCGCCAGCAGCCAAGGCCCCGGGGGAGCCTCCTACAATGAGCAGTTCTTC. It specifies CASSQGPGGASYNEQFF.